The T cell receptor (beta chain) under discussion was sequenced for a study of beta chain features in type 1 diabetes (dated by TCRdb to 2017 to 2018). At the level of the whole study: Mean age, gender distribution, total cell number and subset yield did not differ between patients and healthy donors. A total of approximately 100 million sorted cells were examined across all samples, and the number of cells per subset was strongly correlated with RNA yield. In the study, TCRB repertoires of sorted circulating CD4+ T cell subsets from recently diagnosed type 1 diabetes patients were compared with those of matched healthy donors. Regulatory and stem cell-like memory subsets were obtained from only 8 patients and roughly eight healthy donors, while naive and central memory subsets were obtained from all 30 or so donors. The full study reports these points: The naive, central memory and regulatory TCRB repertoires appeared to resemble one another more closely among patients than among healthy donors. At VDJ recombination sites, type 1 diabetes patients had fewer insertions and more deleted nucleotides, which implies abnormalities in thymic rearrangement. Sequencing cDNA rather than genomic DNA could over-represent highly expressing activated cells, although activation and CD3 levels did not differ between groups. In all four CD4+ subsets, TCRB CDR3 length was moderately but significantly shorter in type 1 diabetes patients. Shorter templates might have been favored by PCR, but patient and control samples were amplified and corrected together, so both groups would have been affected equally by any skew. HLA sub-analyses involved small numbers of individuals, so any influence of HLA type on TCRB rearrangement remained unresolved.

This clone was counted only a few times. The specificity of this receptor is unknown. Per-base qualities were not stored, and no clone one base away is much larger. The V and J ends are trimmed by 5 bases and 6 bases, leaving 14 bases between them. Taken from the germline V gene (reference sequence), the CDR1 and CDR2 loops are SEHNR and FQNEAQ. The CDR3 spans 14 residues, from the cysteine through the phenylalanine. The kept DNA is CDR3 alone, 42 bases in frame from the first base. The entire amount of isolated RNA was reverse transcribed using the High Capacity cDNA Reverse Transcription Kit, so the sequenced TCRB transcripts were expressed ones. Deep immunoSEQ sequencing was performed on naive, central memory and regulatory T cell samples, with an average of roughly 3.5 million total reads per sample. After sorted cells were lysed in RLT buffer, RNA was extracted with DNase-treated RNeasy Micro or Mini kits, with the choice depending on cell number. To prevent cross-contamination, every cell subset was processed on its own, while patient and healthy donor samples were processed together. The immunoSEQ multiplex PCR was used to amplify TCRB sequences from cDNA, generating 87-bp fragments that spanned the CDR3 region. Sequencing of the amplicons was done on the Illumina HiSeq platform. The authors' analysis ran thus. PCR bias was computationally corrected using synthetic template baselines, reads within Hamming distance 2 were collapsed, and singletons that could not be merged were discarded. Reads were aligned against IMGT to assign V, D and J genes, CDR3 length and insertions or deletions at six rearrangement sites. Within each subset, clonotype counts were normalized to sorted cell number, after which true diversity and Gini coefficients were computed with the tcR R package. The overlap coefficient, calculated on TCRB nucleotide sequences, was used to quantify repertoire sharing. Out-of-frame TCRB sequences from naive cells were analyzed as a proxy for the pre-selection repertoire. What TCRdb holds here is the immuneACCESS table cut down to in-frame rearrangements. Part of the clones is not present; checked against another copy, under half of the missing clones reflect an unresolved V gene, and the others are unexplained. That table is the source of V, J and clone size, and D and trimming were worked out from the DNA. For this sample the table gives 630,000 or so clones, of which about an eighth were detected only once. The leading ten clones occupy approximately 0.043% of the sample.

A single peripheral blood draw of around 120 mL on average was collected from each donor into heparinised tubes. A BD FACSAria II and a panel including CD45RO, CCR7, CD25, CD127, CD95 and CD27 were used to sort naive, central memory, regulatory and stem cell-like memory CD4+ T cells. Purity was above 95% for every sorted population. PBMCs were separated immediately by Lymphoprep density gradient centrifugation and were stained directly, without being cultured. Samples were stained and sorted in pairs, with one healthy donor and one patient per experiment, so that batch effects were minimized. The sequenced sample was naive CD4+ T cells from blood. Per the publication, the cell subset or site label means: true naive CD4+ T cells. This sequence uses TRBV7-9 and TRBJ2-1; the D element could tentatively be TRBD1 or TRBD2, as 5 bases agree for each. This TCR was recovered from a man aged 18 to 35 with type 1 diabetes. The nucleotides read TGTGCCAGCAGCGTCGGGACCAACAGCAATGAGCAGTTCTTC. It translates as CASSVGTNSNEQFF.